This T cell receptor beta chain is from a study of early T cells in non-severe SARS-CoV-2 infection. The CDR3 is made up of 13 amino acids. Germline V lookup: CDR1 MNHEY, CDR2 SVGAGI. V was pared by 2 bases and J by 4 bases, with 8 bases between. Attachment of unique molecular identifiers was made to individual cDNA molecules. MiXCR, applied by TCRdb to the 5' RACE reads, yields one record per CDR3 protein. The sample includes under 60,000 distinct CDR3 sequences, roughly 9% of them seen just once. This clonotype has more than one count but fewer than ten. The J gene is TRBJ1-1, the V gene TRBV6-5; D unclear. The TCR was taken from an adult who was a healthcare worker with PCR-confirmed SARS-CoV-2 infection or an uninfected control (not recorded which). Sequencing was carried out using whole blood. The CDR3 DNA reads TGTGCCAGCAGTTACCGCGGGCCCACTGAAGCTTTCTTT. Encoded protein: CASSYRGPTEAFF.